This T cell receptor beta chain was sequenced for a study of Ad26.COV2.S vaccination and SARS-CoV-2 variants. As concerns this clone: Its target is unknown.

TCRdb's copy holds only in-frame clones and misses some; the assay was immunoSEQ multiplex PCR. The sample has about 350,000 clones; under 95% are singletons. Overall study findings and caveats: Total responses of T cells may have been underestimated by the analyses of TCR breadth and depth.

The source was peripheral blood, collected after recovery from COVID-19. This TCR came from a human donor who had recovered from COVID-19.

The CDR3 protein is CASSPLARTSGGSGYEQYF. In nucleotides, the CDR3 is TGTGCCAGCTCACCATTGGCCCGGACTAGCGGTGGCTCGGGGTACGAGCAGTACTTC. The V call is TRBV18, the J call TRBJ2-7; 10 bases are shared with TRBD2. V was clipped by 2 bases and J by 4 bases; unmatched bases: 17. CDR1 and CDR2 (germline): KGHSH, LQKENI. The CDR3 is 19 amino acids.